A selection of T cell receptor beta chains follows, all from one sample in a study of blood T cell repertoires in COVID-19. Profiled with immunoSEQ multiplex PCR; TCRdb holds only in-frame clones, not every one. The table records a few hundred thousand clones, around nine tenths of them present only once. Input material: PBMCs or T cells enriched from blood (not recorded which). The origin of the receptors is a woman aged 25-40 years who had recovered from COVID-19. CDR3s include the opening cysteine and the closing phenylalanine or tryptophan. The D gene is left open where the match is weak. Rows may omit the clone size; those that give it use once, few, many or a size class.

clone size: few
V gene: TRBV5-6
J gene: TRBJ2-7
D gene: .
CDR3 protein: CASSARSSYEQYF
CDR3 DNA: TGTGCCAGCAGCGCGAGGAGCTCCTACGAGCAGTACTTC

clone size: .
V gene: TRBV5-8
J gene: TRBJ2-2
D gene: TRBD2
CDR3 protein: CASRWGLARGELFF
CDR3 DNA: TGTGCCAGCAGGTGGGGACTAGCGCGCGGGGAGCTGTTTTTT

clone size: .
V gene: TRBV7-9
J gene: TRBJ1-1
D gene: TRBD1
CDR3 protein: CASGNRGERTEAFF
CDR3 DNA: TGTGCCAGCGGGAACAGGGGTGAACGTACTGAAGCTTTCTTT

clone size: .
V gene: TRBV5-1
J gene: TRBJ2-3
D gene: TRBD2
CDR3 protein: CASSLGASGGPTDTQYF
CDR3 DNA: TGCGCCAGCAGCTTGGGGGCTAGCGGGGGACCGACAGATACGCAGTATTTT

clone size: .
V gene: TRBV7-9
J gene: TRBJ1-4
D gene: TRBD1
CDR3 protein: CASRSGQGGRNEKLFF
CDR3 DNA: TGTGCCAGCAGATCGGGACAGGGGGGTCGGAATGAAAAACTGTTTTTT

clone size: .
V gene: TRBV5-1
J gene: TRBJ1-4
D gene: TRBD1
CDR3 protein: CASERGQGNEKLFF
CDR3 DNA: TGCGCCAGCGAAAGGGGGCAGGGGAATGAAAAACTGTTTTTT

clone size: .
V gene: TRBV9
J gene: TRBJ2-2
D gene: TRBD2
CDR3 protein: CASNIAGVGTGELFF
CDR3 DNA: TGTGCCAGCAATATTGCGGGGGTTGGCACCGGGGAGCTGTTTTTT

clone size: few
V gene: TRBV10-3
J gene: TRBJ1-6
D gene: .
CDR3 protein: CAIQSGLNSPLHF
CDR3 DNA: TGTGCCATCCAATCCGGGTTGAATTCACCCCTCCACTTT

clone size: .
V gene: TRBV7-2
J gene: TRBJ1-3
D gene: .
CDR3 protein: CASSFYPEGSGNTIYF
CDR3 DNA: TGTGCCAGCAGCTTCTACCCCGAGGGTTCTGGAAACACCATATATTTT

clone size: once
V gene: TRBV18
J gene: TRBJ2-5
D gene: .
CDR3 protein: CASSPAQRGSETQYF
CDR3 DNA: TGTGCCAGCTCACCAGCACAACGGGGATCGGAGACCCAGTACTTC

clone size: .
V gene: TRBV4-1
J gene: TRBJ1-6
D gene: TRBD1
CDR3 protein: CASSQETGGHSPLHF
CDR3 DNA: TGCGCCAGCAGCCAGGAGACAGGGGGTCACTCACCCCTCCACTTT

clone size: .
V gene: TRBV10-3
J gene: TRBJ2-3
D gene: TRBD2
CDR3 protein: CAISESTSGGNTQYF
CDR3 DNA: TGTGCCATCAGTGAGTCGACTAGCGGGGGAAATACGCAGTATTTT

clone size: few
V gene: TRBV19
J gene: TRBJ2-7
D gene: TRBD1
CDR3 protein: CASNRQGDHEQYF
CDR3 DNA: TGTGCCAGTAACCGACAGGGAGACCACGAGCAGTACTTC

clone size: .
V gene: TRBV6-1
J gene: TRBJ1-5
D gene: .
CDR3 protein: CASSELGRGNQPQHF
CDR3 DNA: TGTGCCAGCAGTGAATTGGGGCGAGGCAATCAGCCCCAGCATTTT

clone size: .
V gene: TRBV29-1
J gene: TRBJ2-5
D gene: .
CDR3 protein: CSTGGAGETQYF
CDR3 DNA: TGCAGCACTGGGGGGGCCGGTGAGACCCAGTACTTC

clone size: .
V gene: TRBV12-5
J gene: TRBJ2-7
D gene: .
CDR3 protein: CASGSYKRFPYEQYF
CDR3 DNA: TGTGCTAGTGGTTCGTACAAAAGATTTCCTTACGAGCAGTACTTC

clone size: .
V gene: TRBV19
J gene: TRBJ1-1
D gene: .
CDR3 protein: CASKQMGQRVHTEAFF
CDR3 DNA: TGTGCCAGCAAGCAAATGGGCCAGAGGGTGCACACTGAAGCTTTCTTT

clone size: .
V gene: TRBV15
J gene: TRBJ1-1
D gene: .
CDR3 protein: CATSRDLGGLEAFF
CDR3 DNA: TGTGCCACCAGCAGAGATCTTGGGGGACTTGAAGCTTTCTTT

clone size: few
V gene: TRBV7-9
J gene: TRBJ1-4
D gene: TRBD1
CDR3 protein: CASSLGGQGGEKLFF
CDR3 DNA: TGTGCCAGCAGCTTAGGGGGACAGGGAGGTGAAAAACTGTTTTTT

clone size: .
V gene: TRBV29-1
J gene: TRBJ2-1
D gene: TRBD2
CDR3 protein: CSVEGSSGVGLF
CDR3 DNA: TGCAGCGTTGAAGGAAGTAGCGGGGTCGGCCTCTTC

clone size: .
V gene: TRBV27
J gene: TRBJ1-5
D gene: .
CDR3 protein: CASSFPTGPQHF
CDR3 DNA: TGTGCCAGCAGTTTTCCGACGGGGCCCCAGCATTTT

clone size: .
V gene: TRBV2
J gene: TRBJ1-2
D gene: .
CDR3 protein: CASSKTGTTNYGYTF
CDR3 DNA: TGTGCCAGCAGTAAAACCGGGACAACCAACTATGGCTACACCTTC